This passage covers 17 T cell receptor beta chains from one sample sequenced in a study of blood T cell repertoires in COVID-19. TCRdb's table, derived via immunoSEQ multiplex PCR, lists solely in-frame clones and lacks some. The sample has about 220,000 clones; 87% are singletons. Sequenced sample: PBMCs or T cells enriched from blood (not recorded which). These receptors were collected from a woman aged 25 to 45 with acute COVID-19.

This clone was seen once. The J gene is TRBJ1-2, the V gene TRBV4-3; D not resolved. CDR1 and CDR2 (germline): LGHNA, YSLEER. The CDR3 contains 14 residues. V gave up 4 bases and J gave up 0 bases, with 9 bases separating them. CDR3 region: CASSPREANYGYTF. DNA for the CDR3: TGCGCCAGCAGCCCCCGAGAGGCTAACTATGGCTACACCTTC.

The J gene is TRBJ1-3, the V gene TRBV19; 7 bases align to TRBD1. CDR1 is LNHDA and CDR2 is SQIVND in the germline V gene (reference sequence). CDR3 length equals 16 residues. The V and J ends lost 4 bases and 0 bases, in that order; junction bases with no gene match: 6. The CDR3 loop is CASSTPGQASGNTIYF. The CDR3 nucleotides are TGTGCCAGTAGTACTCCCGGACAGGCCTCTGGAAACACCATATATTTT.

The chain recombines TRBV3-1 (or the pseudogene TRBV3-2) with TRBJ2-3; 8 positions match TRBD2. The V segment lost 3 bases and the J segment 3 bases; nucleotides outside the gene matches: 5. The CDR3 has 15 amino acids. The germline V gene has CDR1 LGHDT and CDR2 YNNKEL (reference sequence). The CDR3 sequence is CASSQGVAGTDTQYF. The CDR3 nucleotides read TGTGCCAGCAGCCAGGGGGTAGCGGGGACAGATACGCAGTATTTT.

CDR3 in amino acids: CASSYLAGGGGEQFF. The CDR3, as DNA: TGTGCCAGCAGCTATCTAGCGGGGGGAGGTGGGGAGCAGTTCTTC. This chain uses TRBV6-5 with TRBJ2-1, with 11 bases aligning to TRBD2. This CDR3 has 15 amino acids. The V segment lost 6 bases and the J segment 10 bases; nucleotides outside the gene matches: 11. The V gene's germline CDR1 is MNHEY and CDR2 SVGAGI.

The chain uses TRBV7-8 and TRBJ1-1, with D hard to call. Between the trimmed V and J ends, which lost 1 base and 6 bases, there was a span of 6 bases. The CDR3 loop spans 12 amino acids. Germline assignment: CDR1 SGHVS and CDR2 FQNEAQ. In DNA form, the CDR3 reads TGTGCCAGCAGCTTAGGGAGGGCTGAAGCTTTCTTT. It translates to CASSLGRAEAFF.

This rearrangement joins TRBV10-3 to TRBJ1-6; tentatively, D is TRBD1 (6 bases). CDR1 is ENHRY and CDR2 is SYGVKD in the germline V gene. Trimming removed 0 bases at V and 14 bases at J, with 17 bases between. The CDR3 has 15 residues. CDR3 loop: CAISESRGAGAALHF. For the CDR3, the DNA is TGTGCCATCAGTGAGTCTCGGGGGGCAGGCGCGGCCCTCCACTTT.

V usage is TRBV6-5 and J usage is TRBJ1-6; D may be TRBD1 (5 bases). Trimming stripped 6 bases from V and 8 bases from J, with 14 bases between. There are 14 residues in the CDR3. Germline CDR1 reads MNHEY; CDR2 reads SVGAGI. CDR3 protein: CASRLDGGDSPLHF. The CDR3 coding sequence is TGTGCCAGCAGGCTGGACGGGGGGGATTCACCCCTCCACTTT.

CDR3 in DNA: TGTGCCAGCAGTGAAGGAGGGGGCGCGGTCTCCTATGGCTACACCTTC. Translated: CASSEGGGAVSYGYTF. The chain joins TRBV6-1 to TRBJ1-2; TRBD1 agrees at 7 bases. Germline CDR1 and CDR2: MNHNS and SASEGT. The CDR3 has 16 residues. J gave up 4 bases and V 1 base, and 9 bases lay outside the gene matches.

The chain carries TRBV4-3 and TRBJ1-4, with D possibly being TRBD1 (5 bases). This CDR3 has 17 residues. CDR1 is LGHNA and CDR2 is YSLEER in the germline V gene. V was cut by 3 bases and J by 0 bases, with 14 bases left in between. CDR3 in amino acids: CASSQAPGTATNEKLFF. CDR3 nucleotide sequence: TGCGCCAGCAGCCAGGCCCCAGGGACTGCAACTAATGAAAAACTGTTTTTT.

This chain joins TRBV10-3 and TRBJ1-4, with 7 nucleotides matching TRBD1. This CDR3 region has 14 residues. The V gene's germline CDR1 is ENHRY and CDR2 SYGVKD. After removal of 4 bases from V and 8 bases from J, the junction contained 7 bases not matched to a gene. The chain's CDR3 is CAISGTGGNEKLFF. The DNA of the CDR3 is TGTGCCATCAGTGGGACAGGAGGAAACGAAAAACTGTTTTTT.

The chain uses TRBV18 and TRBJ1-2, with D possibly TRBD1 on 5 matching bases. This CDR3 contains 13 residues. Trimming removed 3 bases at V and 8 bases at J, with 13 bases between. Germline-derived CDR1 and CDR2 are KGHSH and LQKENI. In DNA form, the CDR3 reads TGTGCCAGCTCACCCCTGACAGAGGAGGGCTACACCTTC. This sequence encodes CASSPLTEEGYTF.

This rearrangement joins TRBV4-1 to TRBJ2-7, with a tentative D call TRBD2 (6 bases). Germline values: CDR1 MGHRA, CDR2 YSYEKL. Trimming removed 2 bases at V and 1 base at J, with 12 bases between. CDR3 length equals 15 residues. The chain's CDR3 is CASSQSLAFSYEQYF. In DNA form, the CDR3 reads TGCGCCAGCAGCCAATCGCTAGCGTTTTCCTACGAGCAGTACTTC.

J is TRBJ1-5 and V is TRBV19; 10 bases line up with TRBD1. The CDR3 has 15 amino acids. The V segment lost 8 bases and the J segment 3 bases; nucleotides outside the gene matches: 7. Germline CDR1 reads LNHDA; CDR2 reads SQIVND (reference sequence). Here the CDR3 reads CASSGTGVSNQPQHF. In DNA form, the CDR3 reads TGTGCCAGTTCCGGGACAGGGGTCTCCAATCAGCCCCAGCATTTT.

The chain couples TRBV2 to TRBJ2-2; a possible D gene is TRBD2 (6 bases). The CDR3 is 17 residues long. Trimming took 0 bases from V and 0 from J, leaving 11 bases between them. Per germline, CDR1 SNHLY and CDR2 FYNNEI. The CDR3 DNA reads TGTGCCAGCAGTGAAGCCACGCGGGGCTCGAACACCGGGGAGCTGTTTTTT. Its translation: CASSEATRGSNTGELFF.

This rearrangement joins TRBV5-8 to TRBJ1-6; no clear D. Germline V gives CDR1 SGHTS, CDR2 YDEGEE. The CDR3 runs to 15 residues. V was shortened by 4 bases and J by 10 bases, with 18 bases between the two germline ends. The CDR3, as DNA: TGTGCCAGCAGCCGCTTCCGCGACTCCACCTCACCCCTCCACTTT. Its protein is CASSRFRDSTSPLHF. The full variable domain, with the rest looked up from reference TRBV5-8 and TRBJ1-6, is EAGVTQSPTHLIKTRGQQATLRCSPISGHTSVYWYQQALGLGLQFLLWYDEGEERNRGNFPPRFSGRQFPNYSSELNVNALELEDSALYLCASSRFRDSTSPLHFGNGTRLTVT.

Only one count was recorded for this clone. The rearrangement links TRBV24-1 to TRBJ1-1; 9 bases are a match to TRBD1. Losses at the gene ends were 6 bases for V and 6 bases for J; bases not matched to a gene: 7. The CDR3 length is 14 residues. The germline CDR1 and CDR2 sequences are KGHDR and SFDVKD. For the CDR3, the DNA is TGTGCCACCAGTTTTTACAGGGGGCGAGCTGAAGCTTTCTTT. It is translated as CATSFYRGRAEAFF.

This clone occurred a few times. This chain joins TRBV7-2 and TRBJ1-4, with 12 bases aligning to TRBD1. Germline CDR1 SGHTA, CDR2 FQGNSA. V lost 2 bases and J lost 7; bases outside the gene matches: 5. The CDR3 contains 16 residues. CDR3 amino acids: CASSLLWGQGAEKLFF. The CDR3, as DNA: TGTGCCAGCAGCTTATTATGGGGACAGGGGGCTGAAAAACTGTTTTTT. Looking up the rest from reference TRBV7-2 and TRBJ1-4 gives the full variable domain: GAGVSQSPSNKVTEKGKDVELRCDPISGHTALYWYRQSLGQGLEFLIYFQGNSAPDKSGLPSDRFSAERTGGSVSTLTIQRTQQEDSAVYLCASSLLWGQGAEKLFFGSGTQLSVL.